The present T cell receptor beta chain was sequenced within a study of blood T cell repertoires in COVID-19. Study summary: From T cells, B-cell-depleted T cells, or PBMCs came the material, which was cDNA or gDNA.

In the authors' methods: The authors estimated nucleated cell counts from reference gene primer amplification. Method: immunoSEQ multiplex PCR; TCRdb's copy keeps in-frame clones and lacks some. V and J calls and clone size follow that table, whereas D and trimming were derived from the DNA. The sample lists fewer than 200,000 clones, around 83% occurring once. The TCR sequence derives from a woman in her 70s with COVID-19, enrolled during active disease. Sequenced sample: peripheral blood.

The CDR3 region is CSVEGVRGPQETQYF. DNA of the CDR3: TGCAGCGTTGAAGGAGTCAGGGGCCCCCAAGAGACCCAGTACTTC. V gene TRBV29-1 combines with J gene TRBJ2-5; perhaps TRBD1 as D (6 bases). This CDR3 contains 15 residues. Germline V gives CDR1 SQVTM, CDR2 ANQGSEA. V lost 1 base and J 1 base, leaving 13 bases between the germline ends.